This TCR beta chain was identified during a study of regulatory T cells in long-lasting Graves disease. Relying on iRepertoire HTBI primers and Arm-PCR of CDR3 regions, the team built TCR beta libraries. TCRdb redid the calling of the multiplex PCR reads with MiXCR, one entry per CDR3 protein. The top ten clones hold roughly 27% of a sample with approximately 350,000 distinct CDR3 sequences, around 15% of them seen once. The CDR3 sequence is 14 residues long. Germline CDR1 SGHRS, CDR2 YFSETQ. V was trimmed by 3 bases and J by 4 bases, leaving 13 bases between them. As to time point: newly diagnosed GD, antithyroid drugs for less than 3 months. After RNA was extracted from PBMCs, the TCR library was made from it. In its sample, this clonotype was seen many times. These data were also filed under a second study, of T cells in Graves' hyperthyroidism and ophthalmopathy.

The chain carries TRBV5-1 and TRBJ1-2; D gene unclear. The receptor was derived from a man aged 35 to 55 with Graves disease. The specimen comprised peripheral blood mononuclear cells (PBMCs), sampled at new diagnosis, from a patient treated with antithyroid drugs. CDR3 sequence (DNA): TGCGCCAGCAGCTCGCTAGACGGACTCTATGGCTACACCTTC. It encodes CASSSLDGLYGYTF.